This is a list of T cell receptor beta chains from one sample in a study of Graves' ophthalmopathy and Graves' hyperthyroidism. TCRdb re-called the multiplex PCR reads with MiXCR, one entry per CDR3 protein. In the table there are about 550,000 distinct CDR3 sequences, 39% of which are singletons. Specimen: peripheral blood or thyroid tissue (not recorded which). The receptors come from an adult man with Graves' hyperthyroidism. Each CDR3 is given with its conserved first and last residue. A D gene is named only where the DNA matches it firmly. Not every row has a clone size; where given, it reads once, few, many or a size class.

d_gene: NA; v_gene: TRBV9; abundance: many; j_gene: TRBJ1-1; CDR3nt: TGTGCCAGCAGCCCGAGGACAGATGGGGCTTTCTTT; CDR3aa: CASSPRTDGAFF
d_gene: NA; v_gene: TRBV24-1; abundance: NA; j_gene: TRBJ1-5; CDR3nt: TGTGCCACCAGTGATGGCGGCCTGGGGAGCAATCAGCCCCAGCATTTT; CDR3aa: CATSDGGLGSNQPQHF
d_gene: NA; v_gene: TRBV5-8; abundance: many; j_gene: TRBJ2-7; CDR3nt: TGTGCCAGCAGCTTGGGGCGAAACAACTACGAGCAGTACTTC; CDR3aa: CASSLGRNNYEQYF
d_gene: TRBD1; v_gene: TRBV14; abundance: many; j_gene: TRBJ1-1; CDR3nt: TGTGCCAGCAGCCAAGCCCGCAGGGGGCTCGACACTGAAGCTTTCTTT; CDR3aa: CASSQARRGLDTEAFF
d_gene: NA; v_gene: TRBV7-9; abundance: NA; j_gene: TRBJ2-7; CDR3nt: TGTGCCAGCAGCTTTGTGGGTCCTGGAGGGATTTACGAGCAGTACTTC; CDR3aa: CASSFVGPGGIYEQYF
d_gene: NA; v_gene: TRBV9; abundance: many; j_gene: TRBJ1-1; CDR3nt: TGTGCCAGCGAGCGACCTGACAGCGTGAACACTGAAGCTTTCTTT; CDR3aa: CASERPDSVNTEAFF
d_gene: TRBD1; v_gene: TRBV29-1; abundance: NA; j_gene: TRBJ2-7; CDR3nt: TGCAGCGACGACAGGGGGCTCTACGAGCAGTACTTC; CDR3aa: CSDDRGLYEQYF
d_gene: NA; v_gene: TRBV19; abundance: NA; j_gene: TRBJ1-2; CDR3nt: TGTGCCAGTACGGGGGACAATGCGCGGGGCTACACCTTC; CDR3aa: CASTGDNARGYTF
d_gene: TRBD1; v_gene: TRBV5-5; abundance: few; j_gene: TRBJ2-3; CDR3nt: TGTGCCAGCAGCATGGACAGGATGGGGGATACGCAGTATTTT; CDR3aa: CASSMDRMGDTQYF
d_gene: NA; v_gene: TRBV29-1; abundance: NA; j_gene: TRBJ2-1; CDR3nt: TGCAGCGTTGAAGATCGAGGGGGGGCCCTATCCAACTCCTACAATGAGCAGTTCTTC; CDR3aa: CSVEDRGGALSNSYNEQFF
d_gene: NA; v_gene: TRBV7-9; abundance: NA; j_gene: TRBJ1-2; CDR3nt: TGTGCCAGCAGCCGGACGGCGGGGGATGGCTACACCTTC; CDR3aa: CASSRTAGDGYTF
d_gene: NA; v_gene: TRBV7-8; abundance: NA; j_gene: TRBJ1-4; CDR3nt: TGTGCCAGCACCCTGACTAGCGGTGAAAAACTGTTTTTT; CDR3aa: CASTLTSGEKLFF
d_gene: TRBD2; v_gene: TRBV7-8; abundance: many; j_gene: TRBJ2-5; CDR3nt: TGTGCCAGCAGCTTAGCAACTAGCGGGATGGAGACCCAGTACTTC; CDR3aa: CASSLATSGMETQYF
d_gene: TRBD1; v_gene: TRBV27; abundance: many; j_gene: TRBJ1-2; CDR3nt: TGTGCCAGCAGTTCCCGGGACAGCATAGGTGGCTACACCTTC; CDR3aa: CASSSRDSIGGYTF
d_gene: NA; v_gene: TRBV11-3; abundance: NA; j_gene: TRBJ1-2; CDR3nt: TGTGCCAGCAGCCCTGTAGGGGTGGACTATGGCTACACCTTC; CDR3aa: CASSPVGVDYGYTF
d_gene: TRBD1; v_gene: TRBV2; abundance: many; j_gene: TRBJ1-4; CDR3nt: TGTGCCAGCAGCCAATCCCTCAGGGGGCGCGATGAAAAACTGTTTTTT; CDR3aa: CASSQSLRGRDEKLFF
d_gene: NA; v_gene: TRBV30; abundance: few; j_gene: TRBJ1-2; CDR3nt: TGTGCCTGGAGTCCTGCAAGACGTGGCTACACCTTC; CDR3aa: CAWSPARRGYTF
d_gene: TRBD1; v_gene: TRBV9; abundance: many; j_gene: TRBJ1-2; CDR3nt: TGTGCCAGCAGCGACCTACAGGGGGCTTCCAACTATGGCTACACCTTC; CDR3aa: CASSDLQGASNYGYTF
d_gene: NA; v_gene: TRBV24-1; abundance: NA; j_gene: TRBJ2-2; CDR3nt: TGTGCCACCAGTGCTCACGTCACCGGGGAGCTGTTTTTT; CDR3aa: CATSAHVTGELFF
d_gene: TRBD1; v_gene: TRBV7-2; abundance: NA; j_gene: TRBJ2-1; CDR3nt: TGTGCCAGCAAGATGGACAGGGGGAACAATGGGCAGTTCTTC; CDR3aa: CASKMDRGNNGQFF
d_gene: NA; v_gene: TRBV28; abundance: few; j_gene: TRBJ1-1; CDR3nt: TGTGCCAGCAGTTCAGGACGGACCAGCATGAACACTGAAGCTTTCTTT; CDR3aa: CASSSGRTSMNTEAFF
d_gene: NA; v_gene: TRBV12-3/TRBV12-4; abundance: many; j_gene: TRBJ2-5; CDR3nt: TGTGCCAGCAGTTTGTCAGGTTTGGAGACCCAGTACTTC; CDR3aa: CASSLSGLETQYF
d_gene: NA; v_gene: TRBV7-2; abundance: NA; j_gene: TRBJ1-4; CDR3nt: TGTGCCAGCAGCTTAGATTGGGGCGGTAATGAAAAACTGTTTTTT; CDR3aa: CASSLDWGGNEKLFF
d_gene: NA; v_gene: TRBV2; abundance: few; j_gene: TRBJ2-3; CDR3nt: TGTGCCAGCAGTGAAGATCTCAACGCAGATACGCAGTATTTT; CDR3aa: CASSEDLNADTQYF
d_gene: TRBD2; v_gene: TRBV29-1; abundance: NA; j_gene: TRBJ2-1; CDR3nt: TGCAGCGTTGAAGATATCCTAGCGGGGAGCAGCAATGAGCAGTTCTTC; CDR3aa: CSVEDILAGSSNEQFF
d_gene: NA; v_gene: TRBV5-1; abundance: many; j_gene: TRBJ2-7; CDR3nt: TGTGCCAGCAGCTTGGTCCGCGGCTCCTACGAGCAGTACTTC; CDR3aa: CASSLVRGSYEQYF
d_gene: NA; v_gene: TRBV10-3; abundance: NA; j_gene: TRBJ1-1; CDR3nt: TGTGCCAGCAGTGAAAGTTTAGGGGGTCGCGAGACTTTCTTT; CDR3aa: CASSESLGGRETFF
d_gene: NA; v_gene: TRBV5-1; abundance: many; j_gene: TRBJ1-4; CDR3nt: TGCGCCAGCAGCTTTCCCGGAGCTGAAAAACTGTTTTTT; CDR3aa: CASSFPGAEKLFF
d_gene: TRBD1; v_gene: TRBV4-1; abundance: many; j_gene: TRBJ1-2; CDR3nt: TGCGCCAGCAGCCAAAGGACAGGGGTCATCTATGGCTACACCTTC; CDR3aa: CASSQRTGVIYGYTF
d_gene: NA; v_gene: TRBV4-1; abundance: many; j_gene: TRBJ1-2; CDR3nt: TGCGCCAGCAGCCAAGAGACCCTCGGATTTTTCTACACCTTC; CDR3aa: CASSQETLGFFYTF
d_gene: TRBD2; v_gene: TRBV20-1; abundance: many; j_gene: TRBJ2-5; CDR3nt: TGCAGTGCCGGACCGGGACTAGCGAGAGAGACCCAGTACTTC; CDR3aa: CSAGPGLARETQYF
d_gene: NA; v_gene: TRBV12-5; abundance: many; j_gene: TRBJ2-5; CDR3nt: TGTGCTAGTGGTTCGTACGATGTATGGATCGGGACCCAGTACTTC; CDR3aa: CASGSYDVWIGTQYF
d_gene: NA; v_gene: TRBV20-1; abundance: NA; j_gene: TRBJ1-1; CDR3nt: TGCAGTGTCTCTAGTCACAGGGCTGACACTGAAGCTTTCTTT; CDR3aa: CSVSSHRADTEAFF
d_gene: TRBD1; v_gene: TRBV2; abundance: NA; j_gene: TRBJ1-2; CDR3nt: TGTGCCAGCAGTGCTAGAGGGCAGGGGGCAAACTATGGCTACACCTTC; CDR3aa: CASSARGQGANYGYTF
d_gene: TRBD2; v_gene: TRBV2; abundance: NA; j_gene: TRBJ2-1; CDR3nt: TGTGCCAGCAGTCCTCTGGGACTAGAGCAGTTCTTC; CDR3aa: CASSPLGLEQFF
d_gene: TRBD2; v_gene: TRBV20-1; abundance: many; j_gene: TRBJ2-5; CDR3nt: TGCAGTGCTAGAGATTACGGGGGGGGACTAGCGGGCCAAGAGACCCAGTACTTC; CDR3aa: CSARDYGGGLAGQETQYF
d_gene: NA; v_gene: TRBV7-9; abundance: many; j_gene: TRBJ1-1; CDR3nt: TGTGCCAGCAGCCCTCCGGGACGGGAAGCTTTCTTT; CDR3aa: CASSPPGREAFF
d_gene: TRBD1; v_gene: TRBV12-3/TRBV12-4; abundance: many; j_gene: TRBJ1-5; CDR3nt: TGTGCCAGCACCAGGGGGGGTCAGCCCCAGCATTTT; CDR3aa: CASTRGGQPQHF
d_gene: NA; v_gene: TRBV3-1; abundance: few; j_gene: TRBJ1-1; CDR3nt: TGTGCCACCAGATTGAACACTGAAGCTTTCTTT; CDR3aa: CATRLNTEAFF
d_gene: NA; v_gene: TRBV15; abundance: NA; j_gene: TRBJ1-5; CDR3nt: TGTGCCACCAGCAGAGCGGCGCTACAAGAGACCCAGCATTTT; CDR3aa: CATSRAALQETQHF
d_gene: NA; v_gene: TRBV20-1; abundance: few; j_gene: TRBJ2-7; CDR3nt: TGCAGTGCTAGGGCGGGGAACCTCTACGAGCAGTACTTC; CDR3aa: CSARAGNLYEQYF
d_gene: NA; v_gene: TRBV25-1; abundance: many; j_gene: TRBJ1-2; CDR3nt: TGTGCCAGCAGTGAATTGTACTATGGCTACACCTTC; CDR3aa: CASSELYYGYTF